This T cell receptor beta chain originates from a study of blood T cells in healthy people across ages. Primed by a sample-barcoded 5' primer and a J-beta primer mix, a second PCR proceeded for 7 to 11 cycles. Each cDNA was tagged by a template-switch adaptor containing 12 random nucleotides. TCRdb processed the 5' RACE reads anew with MiXCR; each CDR3 protein has one entry. The data hold about 640,000 distinct CDR3 sequences, with around three fifths observed a single time. The length of the CDR3 is 15 residues. Trimming took off 1 base at V and 6 bases at J, with 12 bases between the two ends. About this clonotype itself: Its antigen remains unknown.

Overall study results and limits: Lack of knowledge of donor CMV status possibly confounded expanded clonotype changes. Roughly linear age-related decline in beta diversity appeared, significant by age about 40.

The sequence was collected from a man in his sixties in good health. The sample was blood. This chain uses TRBV12-3 or TRBV12-4 with TRBJ1-4, with D possibly matching TRBD1 (6 bases). The CDR3 region is CASSLGGGQDEKLFF. For the CDR3, the DNA is TGTGCCAGCAGTTTAGGGGGGGGGCAGGATGAAAAACTGTTTTTT.